The entry below gives a single TCR beta chain sequence along with its context. The table lists this clone with a few counts. Its antigen remains undetermined. Within one base of it there is no much larger clone, and no base qualities were kept. The data stem from a study of blood T cell repertoires in COVID-19 (dated by TCRdb to 2018 to 2021). Notes on the research overall: The collaborator samples originated in the United States, Italy and Spain and spanned the acute and convalescent phases of COVID-19. The material from the prospective study consisted of cDNA or gDNA derived from T cells, B-cell-depleted T cells, or PBMCs. Deeply sampled blood TCRbeta repertoires from subjects exposed to, actively infected with, or recovered from COVID-19 were included in the dataset. A freely available public database, intended as a resource for researchers studying the immune response to SARS-CoV-2, is where the repertoires were released. Samples were obtained from the ongoing ImmuneRACE study (first 160 participants) and from 1,254 subjects provided by 6 global collaborators. The sample metadata nearly always contained a de-identified subject ID, COVID-19 status, age in years and sex. Where available, HLA class I and class II types were taken from metadata supplied by the sample provider and were not determined by assay-based typing. What the authors observed across the whole study: The amount of clinical and demographic metadata varied by source and participant and was provided uncurated.

TCRbeta CDR3 regions were amplified from genomic DNA by means of the immunoSEQ Assay, a bias-controlled multiplex PCR. Per the original workflow: Nucleated cell counts per sample were estimated from amplification of reference gene primers within the assay. Sequence reads were collapsed and filtered to measure the absolute abundance of every unique TCRbeta CDR3 rearrangement. For each sample, productive Simpson clonality was calculated by taking the square root of Simpson's diversity index across productive rearrangements. Imported from immuneACCESS, the table was reduced by TCRdb to in-frame sequences with V and J called. These copies leave out some clones; in studies compared against another copy, an unresolved V gene accounts for under half, and the cause of the remainder is not known. V, J and clone size reflect that table, while D and trimming were determined from the DNA. This sample gives hundreds of thousands of clones in total; roughly 76% of them show up just once. The ten top clones hold around 7.5% of the sample.

In Seattle, one collaborating source enrolled patients while the infection was active and tracked those patients longitudinally over the course of disease. Whole blood was collected in K2EDTA tubes by collaborating institutions according to the institutions' own protocols. Collaborator samples were shipped for TCRbeta analysis as frozen whole blood, isolated PBMCs, or DNA extracted from either sample type. Sequenced input: peripheral blood. The origin of this receptor is a woman of 80 years or more with COVID-19, enrolled during active disease.

CDR3 sequence: CASSLRAGEAGELFF. Here is the DNA: TGTGCCAGCAGCTTACGGGCGGGAGAGGCCGGGGAGCTGTTTTTT. The sequence joins TRBV7-3 to TRBJ2-2, and 7 bases in between align with TRBD2. As encoded in the germline V gene, CDR1 is SGHTA while CDR2 is FQGTGA. V is cut back by 2 bases and J by 6 bases, with 6 bases in the junction unmatched. The CDR3 runs 15 residues from the cysteine to the phenylalanine. The retained sequence is limited to the CDR3, 45 bases, with the frame set at the first base.